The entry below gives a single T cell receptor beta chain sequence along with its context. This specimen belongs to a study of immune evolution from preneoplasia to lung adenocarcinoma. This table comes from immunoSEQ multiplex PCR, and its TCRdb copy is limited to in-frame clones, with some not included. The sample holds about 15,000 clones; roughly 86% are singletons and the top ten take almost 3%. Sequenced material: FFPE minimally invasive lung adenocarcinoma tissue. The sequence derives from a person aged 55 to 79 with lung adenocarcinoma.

CDR3 bases: TGTGCCAGCAGCTTAGCGAATGAGCAGTTCTTC. Protein product: CASSLANEQFF. J is TRBJ2-1 and V is TRBV11-1; D gene uncertain. V was shortened by 0 bases and J by 7 bases, with 1 base between the two germline ends. Germline V gives CDR1 SGHAT, CDR2 FQDESV (reference sequence). The CDR3 runs 11 residues.